The TCR beta chain described here comes from a study of T cell repertoires in cytomegalovirus infection (dated by TCRdb to between 2018 and 2021). With regard to the full study: Peptide stimulations targeted recently identified HLA-C-restricted CMV epitopes, whose presentation resists viral immunomodulation, together with well-studied HLA-B-restricted epitopes. Donor HLA type was relevant to the analysis, because carriage of CMV infection together with the matching HLA type was indicated by public TCR beta signatures. Broader findings and caveats from the paper: In both this cohort and an independent cohort of 352 donors, the cumulative frequency of public TCR beta family members distinguished carriers of CMV infection plus the relevant HLA type. The ex vivo response was dominated by HLA-C-restricted CMV-specific TCR beta clonotypes, which also provided the single most frequent clonotype in two of eight donors.

V and J are truncated by 7 bases and 6 bases respectively, leaving an intervening sequence of 16 bases. CDR3 length: 15 amino acids, cysteine to phenylalanine. Only the CDR3 portion is preserved as DNA: 45 bases, with reading frame beginning at the first base. Points on this clonotype: The antigen this receptor binds is unknown. Base qualities are not provided; no much larger clone lies one nucleotide away.

Sample treatment or condition, as interpreted from the label and publication: in vitro stimulation with specific CMV peptide epitopes to enrich CMV-specific T cells. These reads were obtained on an Illumina HiSeq 1500. The raw public reads went through TCRdb reprocessing: fastp at Q25, MiXCR clone calling, in-frame beta chains kept. When rows share a CDR3 protein, they turn into one entry using the most common DNA and genes. In this sample the table shows under 300,000 distinct CDR3 sequences, roughly a fifth of which occur a single time. Roughly 19% of the sample is in the top ten clones. The chain uses TRBV7-1 and TRBJ1-6; the D region possibly corresponds to TRBD1 (6 bases align). TRBV7-1 falls under the ORF class, with uncertain function. This clonotype originated in a human donor in good health (CMV status not recorded). Some clones in this sample may be carry-over from other donors' samples. The specimen comprised cultured PBMCs, sampled from culture after CMV antigen stimulation. CDR3 region: CASTSEQGFNSPLHF. The DNA sequence is given as TGTGCCAGCACCTCTGAACAGGGATTTAATTCACCCCTCCACTTT.